This T cell receptor (beta chain) was sequenced for a study of blood T cell repertoires in COVID-19. Original data processing: Scientists estimated how many nucleated cells there were by amplifying reference gene primers. Sequencing used immunoSEQ multiplex PCR; TCRdb keeps in-frame clones, though not all of them. From that table come the V and J calls and clone size; the DNA was used to work out D and trimming. The sample has more than 95,000 clones; 85% to 90% are singletons. CDR1 and CDR2 (germline): SGHRS, YFSETQ. The CDR3 consists of 14 residues. V lost 1 base and J 8 bases, leaving 15 bases between the germline ends.

The specimen sequenced was peripheral blood. The receptor was isolated from a man between 45 and 60 years old with acute or convalescent COVID-19. The chain couples TRBV5-1 to TRBJ1-2, with D maybe TRBD1 (5 bases). Here the CDR3 reads CASSLSGTSAGYTF. DNA of the CDR3: TGCGCCAGCAGCTTGAGCGGGACGTCGGCCGGCTACACCTTC.